Each of the 11 T cell receptor beta chains below was sequenced from the same sample in a study of lymphopenia after photon versus proton radiotherapy. TCRdb keeps only in-frame clones here, not all; method: immunoSEQ multiplex PCR. The sample consists of about 40,000 clones, 86% of them appearing once. The input for sequencing was peripheral blood, taken from a patient treated with proton-based radiotherapy. These receptors were collected from a woman in her 70s with pancreatic cancer. Some clones in this sample may be carry-over from other donors' samples.

Here the CDR3 DNA reads TGTGCCAGTAGTATTGGCGGCCAGAGGGGAACGAACACTGAAGCTTTCTTT. Encoded protein: CASSIGGQRGTNTEAFF. The chain links TRBV19 to TRBJ1-1; D is perhaps TRBD1 (5 bases). Germline CDR1 reads LNHDA; CDR2 reads SQIVND (reference sequence). V lost 3 bases and J 1 base, leaving 18 bases between the germline ends. The CDR3 is 17 residues long.

The rearrangement links TRBV6-6 to TRBJ1-4; 8 positions agree with TRBD1. The germline gives CDR1 MNHNY, CDR2 SVGAGI (reference sequence). The CDR3 loop spans 15 amino acids. V shed 5 bases, J shed 0 bases, and the junction held 2 bases outside the gene matches. CDR3 nucleotides: TGTGCCAGCAGTCCGGGACAGGCAACTAATGAAAAACTGTTTTTT. This translates into CASSPGQATNEKLFF.

The rearrangement joins TRBV27 to TRBJ1-1; possible D gene TRBD1, 6 bases. Germline lookup yields CDR1 MNHEY and CDR2 SMNVEV (reference sequence). CDR3 size: 16 residues. Deletions cut 5 bases from V and 4 bases from J, with 20 bases between. For the CDR3, the DNA is TGTGCCAGCAGTCCGGGGGGCGCAAGGGTAGGCACTGAAGCTTTCTTT. As protein: CASSPGGARVGTEAFF.

This clone was seen only a few times. V usage is TRBV5-5 and J usage is TRBJ1-6; D remains ambiguous. V was pared by 4 bases and J by 0 bases, with 11 bases between. Germline V gene lookup returns CDR1 SGHKS and CDR2 YYEKEE (reference sequence). The CDR3 consists of 16 residues. CDR3 region: CASSPDWSSYNSPLHF. The DNA for the CDR3 is TGTGCCAGCAGCCCGGACTGGAGCTCCTATAATTCACCCCTCCACTTT.

The chain uses TRBV6-5 and TRBJ2-3, with 10 bases matching TRBD2. The CDR3 consists of 16 residues. Unmatched junction bases numbered 5, after V lost 2 bases and J lost 3 bases. Germline CDR1 is MNHEY and CDR2 is SVGAGI. The CDR3 loop reads CASSYTTSGKTDTQYF. The CDR3 DNA reads TGTGCCAGCAGTTACACAACTAGCGGGAAAACAGATACGCAGTATTTT.

This sequence joins TRBV6-6 and TRBJ2-7, with TRBD2 matching over 14 bases. The CDR3 totals 13 residues. CDR1 and CDR2 from the germline V gene are MNHNY and SVGAGI (reference sequence). The trim removed 10 bases at V and 4 bases at J, leaving 3 bases unmatched. CDR3 sequence: CAIGLAGGYEQYF. The CDR3 nucleotides are TGTGCCATAGGACTAGCGGGAGGATACGAGCAGTACTTC.

This chain uses TRBV2 with TRBJ1-2; the D gene is possibly TRBD1 (6 bases). The CDR3 length is 14 residues. Germline V CDR1 and CDR2: SNHLY, FYNNEI. The V end lost 3 bases, the J end lost 5 bases, and 13 bases lay between the germline ends. CDR3 loop: CASSEGASKYGYTF. CDR3 DNA: TGTGCCAGCAGTGAGGGGGCTTCGAAATATGGCTACACCTTC.

This chain uses TRBV10-3 with TRBJ1-2, with TRBD1 matching over 7 bases. The trim removed 10 bases at V and 8 bases at J, leaving 10 bases unmatched. Germline assignment: CDR1 ENHRY and CDR2 SYGVKD. The CDR3 is 12 amino acids. In nucleotides, the CDR3 is TGTGCCAGCCTAGGGGGCTCCGGAGGCTACACCTTC. Protein sequence: CASLGGSGGYTF.

The chain couples TRBV6-1 to TRBJ1-3; maybe TRBD1 (5 bases). Germline-derived CDR1 and CDR2 are MNHNS and SASEGT. The CDR3 has 12 residues. V was trimmed by 11 bases and J by 2 bases, leaving 10 bases between them. CDR3 loop: CAHRGAGNTIYF. The CDR3 DNA reads as TGTGCCCACCGGGGGGCTGGAAACACCATATATTTT.

Only one count was recorded for this clone. A junction end diverges from the germline sequence, so it may reflect a read error. Other nucleotide sequences in the sample specify the same CDR3. The gene calls are TRBV7-7 and TRBJ2-2; 7 nucleotides agree with TRBD2. This CDR3 spans 16 amino acids. Per the germline V gene, CDR1 is SSHAT and CDR2 is FNYEAQ (reference sequence). This CDR3 is CASSLRLAENTGELFF. CDR3 DNA sequence: TGTGCTAGCAGCTTACGGCTAGCGGAGAACACCGGGGAGCTGTTTTTT.

This sequence joins TRBV27 and TRBJ1-5; D perhaps matches TRBD1 (6 bases). The ends were cut back, 5 bases at V and 4 bases at J, with 15 bases in the middle. From germline, CDR1 is MNHEY and CDR2 SMNVEV (reference sequence). This CDR3 comprises 15 residues. CDR3 region: CASSHRRGQNQPQHF. For the CDR3, the DNA is TGTGCCAGCAGTCACCGCAGGGGCCAAAATCAGCCCCAGCATTTT.